Following are 4 T cell receptor beta chains from one sample sequenced in a study of control samples from healthy donors and cancer patients. This table comes from immunoSEQ multiplex PCR, and its TCRdb copy is limited to in-frame clones, with some not included. The data show just over 150,000 clones, roughly 90% seen once. Sequenced sample: blood. These receptors all stem from a man under 40 in good health.

The chain joins TRBV19 to TRBJ1-6; weak D call: TRBD1 (5 bases). The CDR3 runs to 13 residues. CDR1 is LNHDA, CDR2 SQIVND, per germline (reference sequence). Trimming shortened V by 8 bases and J by 10 bases, and 15 bases separated the two germline ends. The CDR3, as DNA: TGTGCCAGTGGACGGGAAGAGGGGTCACCCCTCCACTTT. Translation gives CASGREEGSPLHF.

This rearrangement joins TRBV7-9 to TRBJ1-4; D call uncertain. CDR1 and CDR2 (germline): SEHNR, FQNEAQ (reference sequence). With 1 base removed from V and 7 bases from J, the gap between germline ends came to 10 bases. The CDR3 totals 14 residues. CDR3 residues: CASSLGPSGEKLFF. The CDR3 DNA follows: TGTGCCAGCAGCTTAGGGCCATCGGGTGAAAAACTGTTTTTT.

The chain carries TRBV19 and TRBJ1-4; a weak D match, TRBD1 (6 bases). V lost 4 bases and J 7 bases, leaving 13 bases between the germline ends. Germline CDR1 LNHDA, CDR2 SQIVND (reference sequence). The CDR3 spans 14 residues. CDR3 sequence reads: CASSNQGHREKLFF. The CDR3 nucleotides read TGTGCCAGTAGTAACCAGGGACATCGTGAAAAACTGTTTTTT.

V is TRBV5-6 and J is TRBJ1-5; no reliable D call. The CDR3 is made up of 13 amino acids. V was clipped by 3 bases and J by 1 base, with 5 bases between them. Germline CDR1 SGHDT, CDR2 YYEEEE. CDR3 sequence reads: CASSSRSNQPQHF. The DNA of the CDR3 is TGTGCCAGCAGCTCCCGGAGCAATCAGCCCCAGCATTTT.